This entry features one T cell receptor (beta chain) sequence. The target antigen is unknown. The data were taken from a study of human CD8 memory T cell subsets. Study observations and caveats: Diversity, measured as normalized Shannon-Wiener diversity, was similarly high in stem-like memory and precursor exhausted T cells. Effector memory cells did not share this. Chao1 estimates pointed to stem-like memory T cells having more diversity than precursor exhausted T cells did.

Construction of TCR beta libraries was accomplished by means of UMI-labeled 5' RACE. TCRdb re-called the 5' RACE reads; one entry per CDR3 protein, DNA not given. The ten most abundant clones cover roughly 25% of a sample with about 4,800 distinct CDR3 sequences. Per the germline V gene, CDR1 is MRHNA and CDR2 is SNTAGT. This CDR3 is 15 amino acids long. The V gene is TRBV6-4, the J gene TRBJ2-1; TCRdb's D gene call, TRBD1, goes unchecked for lack of DNA. What was sequenced was CD8+ effector memory T cells (TEM) sorted from PBMCs. Stated subset: effector memory CD8 T cells, CCR7- CD45RO+ CD95+. The receptor was derived from a human donor in good health. Here the CDR3 reads CASSGSDEGHNEQFF.